This TCR beta chain was documented in a study of T-cell reconstitution after alpha-beta-depleted transplantation in children. Study observations and caveats: Hyperexpanded clones declined; after one year, newly produced T cells mostly supplied diversity. At around two months after transplant, the alpha-beta T cells were reportedly derived from several hundred expanded clones that came from non-depleted graft cells.

Trimming took 1 base from V and 12 from J, leaving 10 bases between them. The CDR3 sequence is 13 residues long. This clonotype was seen a few times. Antigen unknown. Unique molecular identifiers tagged the TCRbeta library. TCRdb re-analysed the PCR reads in MiXCR, keeping a single row per CDR3 protein. The data show 780,000 or so distinct CDR3 sequences, 15% to 20% seen once. The sequences come from PBMCs, mostly from graft donor cells, collected 360 days after TCRalphabeta/CD19-depleted stem cell transplant. The origin of this receptor is a male patient younger than 18 who had a stem cell transplant for acute lymphoblastic leukemia, so the T cells may come from the graft donor. J is TRBJ1-6 and V is TRBV12-3 or TRBV12-4, with unresolved D. CDR3: CASSLGAVEPLHF. CDR3 bases: TGTGCCAGCAGTTTAGGGGCTGTTGAACCCCTCCACTTT.